A single T cell receptor (beta chain) is shown here with its context. Its specificity is unknown. These data are taken from a study of cytomegalovirus exposure and HLA in healthy donors. Study-level background: Ancestry clustering placed 70% to 85% of more than 350 genotyped donors in the Caucasian-associated cluster. Study results and caveats: Later analysis identified a missense DCLRE1C variant that was linked to TCR beta V- and J-gene trimming.

Primers: 60 Vbeta forward and 13 Jbeta reverse. Clones were read by immunoSEQ multiplex PCR, and TCRdb kept only the in-frame ones, dropping some. The sample has tens of thousands of clones; approximately 81% are singletons. Germline V gives CDR1 SGDLS, CDR2 YYNGEE. The CDR3 is 15 residues long. Trimming pared 0 bases from V and 7 bases from J, leaving 14 bases between. The chain links TRBV9 to TRBJ1-3, with D hard to call. The clonotype comes from a woman in her thirties in good health and CMV-seronegative. The specimen sequenced was PBMCs. Written as DNA, the CDR3 is TGTGCCAGCAGCGTAGGGCCGGGTGCGGGGAACACCATATATTTT. The encoded protein is CASSVGPGAGNTIYF.